Included here is one T cell receptor beta chain sequence, with context. Its binding antigen is unknown. Base qualities are not at hand, and no much larger clone is one base apart. This sample was taken from a study of graft-versus-host responses after intestinal transplantation (dated by TCRdb to the early 2020s). Describing the broader study: Recipients received multivisceral, liver-intestinal, or isolated intestinal transplants. All recipients received anti-thymocyte globulin induction followed by maintenance tacrolimus and steroids for roughly 3 years. After intestinal transplantation, graft-versus-host and host-versus-graft alloreactive T cell clones were followed in the graft, circulation and bone marrow using bulk TCR-beta CDR3 sequencing. To identify alloreactive clones, pre-transplant mixed lymphocyte reaction products were sequenced and then compared with unstimulated pre-transplant donor and recipient T cells. The cohort enrolled some 24 intestinal transplant recipients, one of whom was a retransplant, and 3 patients without pretransplant specimens were excluded. A peak of at least 4% donor T cells among recipient peripheral blood mononuclear cells was the definition used for donor T cell macrochimerism. Samples from three later patients were sequenced in-house on an Illumina MiSeq with MiXCR processing rather than by the commercial service.

General findings and caveats noted by the study authors: GvH clones were detected in recipient bone marrow, and some of these GvH clones were observed earlier in ileal mucosa or blood, consistent with an intestinal mucosal origin. Early after transplant, peak levels of circulating GvH clones were associated with declines in HvG clones. Conclusions were limited by the relatively low number and heterogeneity of intestinal transplant patients. In patients with donor T cell macrochimerism, the allografts had high GvH to HvG T cell clonal ratios.

V drops 2 bases and J drops 5 bases, leaving 10 bases in between. From the cysteine up to the phenylalanine, the CDR3 has a length of 14 residues. Of all the DNA, just the CDR3 is kept, 42 bases in frame from base 1. The germline V gene encodes CDR1 ENHRY and CDR2 SYGVKD. Library construction relied on the immunoSEQ multiplex PCR assay. For most patients, genomic DNA was isolated using the Qiagen DNeasy Blood and Tissue Kit and was shipped frozen to Adaptive Biotechnologies for TCR sequencing. Adaptive Biotechnologies carried out high-throughput TCR-beta CDR3 sequencing of genomic DNA for most patients. The original methods were these. TCR sequencing data for over 15 patients were retrieved from Adaptive's ImmunoSEQ software; a few other patients were processed with MiXCR and VDJtools. To correct CD4 versus CD8 sorting errors, sequences present in both subsets at a frequency ratio below 5:1 were removed. CDR3 nucleotide sequences shared between donor and recipient were removed because the origin of such sequences could not be assigned. At least 2-fold expansion over unstimulated cells and a minimum CFSE-low frequency of 0.002% (template counts) or 0.001% (read counts) were required for clones to be classified as alloreactive. Clones detected in sequenced pre-transplant spleen, lymph node, or MLR CFSE-low populations of the donor or recipient were defined as mappable. The cumulative frequency of alloreactive clones was calculated as a percentage of all sequences, weighted by copy number. The immuneACCESS repertoire file appears here via TCRdb, limited to in-frame rearrangements. These files lack a portion of the clones; in checked studies, under half of the deficit traces to unresolved V genes, and the cause of the others is not known. D and trimming were read from the DNA, whereas the V and J calls and clone size are those reported in that table. The sample yields roughly 120,000 clones; approximately 92% were counted once. The ten largest clonotypes hold more than 0.1% of the sample.

The time point tag for this specimen amounts to: cells obtained before transplantation from donor or recipient. CD3+CD4+ and CD3+CD8+ populations were FACS-sorted from unstimulated pre-transplant donor and recipient cells taken from spleen or lymph nodes. The receptor comes from a human donor who received an intestinal transplant. The source was unstimulated CD4+ T cells sorted from spleen or lymph node cells, collected before intestinal transplant. The rearranged segments are TRBV10-3 and TRBJ2-4; the D call could be TRBD1 or TRBD2, with each sharing 5 bases. The CDR3 has the sequence CAISEEGMENIQYF. The nucleotide sequence reads TGTGCCATCAGTGAGGAGGGGATGGAAAACATTCAGTACTTC.